These 18 T cell receptor beta chains share one sample of origin, sequenced in a study of metastatic and nonmetastatic thyroid tumors. No patient received treatment before thyroid surgery. MiXCR was used by TCRdb to re-call the PCR reads. This sample has 40,000 to 50,000 clones, with around 4% found just once. Sequencing used blood. Every receptor here comes from a female donor with papillary thyroid cancer or a benign thyroid nodule (not recorded which). Some clones in this sample may be carry-over from other donors' samples.

Ten or more counts support this clone. The chain carries TRBV4-1 and TRBJ1-5; 9 bases are a match to TRBD1. The germline V gene encodes CDR1 MGHRA and CDR2 YSYEKL. The CDR3 consists of 16 residues. Unmatched junction bases numbered 6, after V lost 3 bases and J lost 3 bases. This chain's CDR3 is CASSQGTGSFNQPQHF. The CDR3 coding sequence is TGCGCCAGCAGCCAGGGGACAGGGTCCTTCAATCAGCCCCAGCATTTT.

This clone was seen ten or more times. The gene calls are TRBV10-2 and TRBJ2-3, with D possibly TRBD2 on 6 matching bases. The germline V gene encodes CDR1 WSHSY and CDR2 SAAADI. The CDR3 covers 18 residues. Trimming took off 4 bases at V and 0 bases at J, with 20 bases between the two ends. The CDR3 DNA reads as TGCGCCAGCAGTGTCCCCCTAGCGAGGGGTTTGAGCACAGATACGCAGTATTTT. Its translation is CASSVPLARGLSTDTQYF.

This clone was picked up many times. The rearrangement uses TRBV7-8 and TRBJ2-7; 7 bases are shared with TRBD1. CDR1 is SGHVS, CDR2 FQNEAQ, per germline. V shed 3 bases, J shed 4 bases, and the junction held 6 bases outside the gene matches. The CDR3 is 14 amino acids. Here the CDR3 DNA reads TGTGCCAGCAGCTTTCGACAGGGTTTATACGAGCAGTACTTC. It encodes CASSFRQGLYEQYF.

This clone was observed at least ten times. The chain combines TRBV4-1 with TRBJ2-5, with 10 bases matching TRBD1. V dropped 3 bases and J dropped 5; count of bases not matched to a gene: 15. The CDR3 spans 18 residues. CDR1 MGHRA and CDR2 YSYEKL come from the germline V gene. The CDR3 DNA follows: TGCGCCAGCAGCCAGACAGGGTTGACAGGGGGCGGTGTGGAGACCCAGTACTTC. The encoded protein is CASSQTGLTGGGVETQYF.

There are many counts of this clone. This chain links TRBV12-3 or TRBV12-4 with TRBJ2-4; 9 nucleotides agree with TRBD2. After removal of 2 bases from V and 2 bases from J, the junction contained 1 base not matched to a gene. This CDR3 contains 15 residues. The CDR3 sequence is CASSLSSGTKNIQYF. CDR3 DNA sequence: TGTGCCAGCAGTTTATCTAGCGGGACCAAAAACATTCAGTACTTC.

This clone was observed many times. The same CDR3 can be traced to other DNA sequences in this sample. The chain links TRBV24-1 to TRBJ2-6; D remains ambiguous. V was clipped by 2 bases and J by 1 base, with 8 bases between them. The CDR3 loop spans 16 amino acids. Germline V gene sequence: CDR1 KGHDR, CDR2 SFDVKD. CDR3 coding DNA: TGTGCCACCAGTGATTCTTTGACGTCTGGGGCCAACGTCCTGACTTTC. Amino acid sequence: CATSDSLTSGANVLTF.

The V call is TRBV6-2 or TRBV6-3, the J call TRBJ1-2, with D perhaps matching TRBD1 (5 bases). This CDR3 comprises 14 residues. V dropped 8 bases and J dropped 6 bases, with 19 bases sitting between them. Germline-derived CDR1 and CDR2 are MNHEY and SVGEGT. The CDR3 DNA follows: TGTGCCAGCGGACGGCAGGGTATTTGGGATGGCTACACCTTC. Protein sequence: CASGRQGIWDGYTF.

This clone was detected ten times or more. The chain uses TRBV6-2 or TRBV6-3 and TRBJ1-6, with D perhaps matching TRBD1 (6 bases). The V gene lost 6 bases and the J gene lost 7 bases, with 16 bases spanning the gap. This CDR3 has 15 amino acids. CDR1 and CDR2 from the germline V gene are MNHEY and SVGEGT. CDR3 loop: CASSYDAGVNSPLHF. The CDR3 DNA follows: TGTGCCAGCAGCTACGACGCAGGGGTAAATTCACCCCTCCACTTT.

This clone was observed at least ten times. This CDR3 is also generated by other DNA sequences in the sample. The rearrangement links TRBV3-1 to TRBJ2-5; 8 bases agree with TRBD1. V gave up 1 base and J gave up 4 bases; unmatched junction bases: 5. The CDR3 spans 15 residues. CDR1 is LGHDT, CDR2 YNNKEL, per germline (reference sequence). CDR3 nucleotide sequence: TGTGCCAGCAGCCAAGGGACAGGGATGGGAGAGACCCAGTACTTC. It encodes CASSQGTGMGETQYF.

This chain links TRBV6-2 or TRBV6-3 with TRBJ1-3; D is perhaps TRBD1 (5 bases). The CDR3 runs to 15 residues. V was shortened by 9 bases and J by 0 bases, with 15 bases between the two germline ends. Germline V gives CDR1 MNHEY, CDR2 SVGEGT. The CDR3 region is CASSREGGSGNTIYF. The CDR3 nucleotides are TGTGCCAGTTCCAGGGAGGGTGGCTCTGGAAACACCATATATTTT.

This clone was picked up many times. The chain links TRBV19 to TRBJ2-1, with TRBD2 as a possible D gene (5 bases). The CDR3 spans 16 residues. V was clipped by 1 base and J by 0 bases, with 10 bases between them. Germline V CDR1 and CDR2: LNHDA, SQIVND (reference sequence). This CDR3 reads CASSIAGGYSYNEQFF. In nucleotides, the CDR3 is TGTGCCAGTAGTATAGCCGGCGGGTACTCCTACAATGAGCAGTTCTTC.

Turning to this clone: Here the CDR3 omits its conserved ending phenylalanine or tryptophan, so a read error is the likely source. The chain is built from TRBV6-4 and TRBJ2-1; TRBD1 matches at 9 bases. Germline trimming cut 1 base from V and 4 bases from J; bases unmatched to any gene: 2. This CDR3 has 15 amino acids. Per the germline V gene, CDR1 is MRHNA and CDR2 is SNTAGT. The chain's CDR3 is CASSDYRGPYNEQFS. The CDR3 nucleotides are TGTGCCAGCAGTGACTACAGGGGGCCTTACAATGAGCAGTTCTCC.

This clone has at least ten counts. This chain connects TRBV9 to TRBJ1-3; no clear D gene. The CDR3 totals 15 residues. V lost 0 bases to trimming and J lost 5 bases, with 12 bases between them. The germline V gene encodes CDR1 SGDLS and CDR2 YYNGEE. In DNA form, the CDR3 reads TGTGCCAGCAGCGTAGAGGGTTTTCTTAGAAACACCATATATTTT. Its protein is CASSVEGFLRNTIYF. The full variable domain, in which reference TRBV9 and TRBJ1-3 provide the parts outside the CDR3, is DSGVTQTPKHLITATGQRVTLRCSPRSGDLSVYWYQQSLDQGLQFLIQYYNGEERAKGNILERFSAQQFPDLHSELNLSSLELGDSALYFCASSVEGFLRNTIYFGEGSWLTVV.

This clone has only a few counts. The junction shows a germline mismatch at one end, possibly a read error. V and J are TRBV6-1 and TRBJ2-1; 11 nucleotides agree with TRBD2. The CDR3 length is 16 residues. Germline V CDR1 and CDR2: MNHNS, SASEGT. The CDR3 bases are TGTGCCAGCAGCGAAGATGTAGCGGGAGGGGTAGATGAGCAGTTCTTC. Translation gives CASSEDVAGGVDEQFF.

The chain carries TRBV6-1 and TRBJ2-7, with D perhaps TRBD2 (5 bases). Germline V gene lookup returns CDR1 MNHNS and CDR2 SASEGT. V lost 3 bases to trimming and J lost 7 bases, with 13 bases between them. The CDR3 runs 13 residues. This chain's CDR3 is CASSEAVAKEQYF. The CDR3 region has the DNA TGTGCCAGCAGTGAGGCGGTAGCGAAAGAGCAGTACTTC.

This clone was seen a few times. The genes are TRBV2 and TRBJ2-2; 9 bases are a match to TRBD1. This CDR3 contains 14 residues. Per germline, CDR1 SNHLY and CDR2 FYNNEI. The trim removed 7 bases at V and 10 bases at J, leaving 10 bases unmatched. CDR3 residues: CASNYRGRGLELFF. The CDR3 DNA follows: TGTGCCAGCAATTACAGGGGGCGCGGCTTGGAGCTGTTTTTT.

This clone showed up many times. The gene calls are TRBV20-1 and TRBJ2-3; 7 nucleotides match TRBD2. Trimming cost V 6 bases and J 5 bases; bases outside gene matches: 20. Germline CDR1 DFQATT, CDR2 SNEGSKA (reference sequence). This CDR3 contains 17 residues. The CDR3 loop reads CSASPVGGGPEGDTQYF. CDR3 bases: TGCAGTGCATCTCCTGTGGGGGGAGGGCCTGAGGGAGATACGCAGTATTTT.

This clone was recorded a few times. The chain couples TRBV4-1 to TRBJ2-1, with 8 positions matching TRBD2. J was trimmed by 0 bases and V by 7 bases; bases with no gene match: 11. This CDR3 is 17 amino acids long. Germline V gene sequence: CDR1 MGHRA, CDR2 YSYEKL. CDR3 in DNA: TGCGCCAGCAAGGACTTCGGCGGGAGGATCTCCTACAATGAGCAGTTCTTC. Amino acid sequence: CASKDFGGRISYNEQFF.